A single sample gave rise to the 20 T cell receptor beta chains below, sequenced in a study of blood T cell repertoires in COVID-19. Clones were sequenced by immunoSEQ multiplex PCR, and TCRdb holds only the in-frame ones, with some missing. Counted here are about 260,000 clones, 86% occurring once; the ten biggest clones make up around 8.8%. The material sequenced was peripheral blood. The receptors shown here come from a middle-aged man with active or convalescent COVID-19.

The CDR3 sequence: CARWTGRPPQPQHF. DNA for the CDR3: TGTGCCAGATGGACAGGGAGGCCTCCTCAGCCCCAGCATTTT. The rearrangement joins TRBV27 to TRBJ1-5; 8 nucleotides agree with TRBD1. There are 14 residues in the CDR3. Germline loops: CDR1 MNHEY, CDR2 SMNVEV (reference sequence). V dropped 9 bases and J dropped 6; count of bases not matched to a gene: 10.

The V call is TRBV5-4, the J call TRBJ2-2; TRBD2 matches at 16 bases. The germline V gene has CDR1 SGHNT and CDR2 YYREEE (reference sequence). V shed 3 bases and J 6 bases; nucleotides not matched to a gene: 2. The CDR3 has 16 amino acids. The CDR3 loop is CASSSGLAGGAGELFF. For the CDR3, the DNA is TGTGCCAGCAGCTCGGGACTAGCGGGGGGGGCCGGGGAGCTGTTTTTT. Using reference TRBV5-4 and TRBJ2-2 for the parts outside the CDR3, the full variable domain is ETGVTQSPTHLIKTRGQQVTLRCSSQSGHNTVSWYQQALGQGPQFIFQYYREEENGRGNFPPRFSGLQFPNYSSELNVNALELDDSALYLCASSSGLAGGAGELFFGEGSRLTVL.

This chain joins TRBV2 and TRBJ2-6; possibly TRBD1 for D (5 bases). Germline lookup yields CDR1 SNHLY and CDR2 FYNNEI. This CDR3 comprises 14 residues. Trimming shortened V by 6 bases and J by 4 bases, and 10 bases separated the two germline ends. The CDR3 DNA is TGTGCCAGCAGGGGGCGATCAGGGGCCAACGTCCTGACTTTC. This gives the protein CASRGRSGANVLTF.

The V gene is TRBV7-3, the J gene TRBJ2-3; 15 bases are a match to TRBD2. Germline V gene data show CDR1 as SGHTA and CDR2 as FQGTGA. The CDR3 loop spans 16 amino acids. V dropped 2 bases and J dropped 5; count of bases not matched to a gene: 2. CDR3: CASSLGLAGGRDTQYF. CDR3 DNA sequence: TGTGCCAGCAGCTTAGGACTAGCGGGGGGGCGAGATACGCAGTATTTT.

This clone was seen a few times. The genes are TRBV7-2 and TRBJ2-7; 7 bases fit TRBD1. Trimming cost V 2 bases and J 6 bases; bases outside gene matches: 7. Germline CDR1 is SGHTA and CDR2 is FQGNSA. The length of the CDR3 is 14 residues. CDR3 in amino acids: CASSLKGALGEQYF. CDR3 in DNA: TGTGCCAGCAGCTTAAAGGGGGCTCTGGGCGAGCAGTACTTC.

V is TRBV7-2 and J is TRBJ2-1, with D possibly being TRBD2 (5 bases). Germline V gives CDR1 SGHTA, CDR2 FQGNSA. V lost 1 base to trimming and J lost 7 bases, with 17 bases between them. The CDR3 loop spans 16 amino acids. The CDR3 is CASSLEVHGKGNEQFF. CDR3 DNA sequence: TGTGCCAGCAGCTTAGAAGTCCACGGGAAGGGAAATGAGCAGTTCTTC.

This chain links TRBV19 with TRBJ2-7, with D perhaps TRBD2 (5 bases). Germline assignment: CDR1 LNHDA and CDR2 SQIVND (reference sequence). Trimming cost V 10 bases and J 2 bases, with 18 bases left between them. CDR3 length: 14 residues. The CDR3 region has the DNA TGTGCCATTATCGGCGGCGGGTTGACCTACGAGCAGTACTTC. Amino acid sequence: CAIIGGGLTYEQYF.

The rearrangement joins TRBV3-1 (or the pseudogene TRBV3-2) to TRBJ2-7; 7 positions match TRBD1. The CDR3 contains 14 residues. V lost 5 bases and J lost 3; bases outside the gene matches: 7. Germline lookup yields CDR1 LGHDT and CDR2 YNNKEL (reference sequence). Here the CDR3 DNA reads TGTGCCAGCAGCATTAAAAGGGACAGCTACGAGCAGTACTTC. Amino acids: CASSIKRDSYEQYF.

The chain's CDR3 is CASSLDRVGNEQFF. Here the CDR3 DNA reads TGCGCCAGCAGCTTGGACAGGGTAGGCAATGAGCAGTTCTTC. J is TRBJ2-1 and V is TRBV5-1; tentatively, D is TRBD1 (6 bases). CDR3 length equals 14 residues. Germline V CDR1 and CDR2: SGHRS, YFSETQ. V lost 0 bases to trimming and J lost 6 bases, with 10 bases between them. Together with reference TRBV5-1 and TRBJ2-1, the CDR3 gives the full variable domain: KAGVTQTPRYLIKTRGQQVTLSCSPISGHRSVSWYQQTPGQGLQFLFEYFSETQRNKGNFPGRFSGRQFSNSRSEMNVSTLELGDSALYLCASSLDRVGNEQFFGPGTRLTVL.

The chain joins TRBV27 to TRBJ2-5; 7 bases are a match to TRBD2. Germline V gene data show CDR1 as MNHEY and CDR2 as SMNVEV (reference sequence). Trimming removed 2 bases from V and 6 bases from J; junction bases left unmatched: 9. There are 15 residues in the CDR3. CDR3 nucleotides: TGTGCCAGCAGTTTAGGAACGGGAGGCAGAAAGACCCAGTACTTC. This encodes CASSLGTGGRKTQYF.

Here the CDR3 DNA reads TGTGCCAGCAGCTTGGCCCTATCTCCTACGGGCAAAAACATTCAGTACTTC. Its translation: CASSLALSPTGKNIQYF. The gene calls are TRBV5-6 and TRBJ2-4; unclear D gene. Trimming stripped 0 bases from V and 3 bases from J, with 16 bases between. Germline CDR1 is SGHDT and CDR2 is YYEEEE. The CDR3 is made up of 17 amino acids.

The sample holds many counts of this clone. The rearrangement uses TRBV5-1 and TRBJ2-7; TRBD1 matches 8 bases. The CDR3 totals 15 residues. Germline values: CDR1 SGHRS, CDR2 YFSETQ. V shed 5 bases, J shed 3 bases, and the junction held 10 bases outside the gene matches. The CDR3 coding sequence is TGCGCCAGCAGTTTCACACCGGGACAGGACTACGAGCAGTACTTC. This translates into CASSFTPGQDYEQYF.

The chain combines TRBV5-6 with TRBJ1-1; D call uncertain. Germline CDR1 is SGHDT and CDR2 is YYEEEE. The CDR3 spans 16 residues. Trimming cost V 0 bases and J 5 bases, with 17 bases left between them. DNA for the CDR3: TGTGCCAGCAGCTTGGTCCCGGCGGGCGGGTATACTGAAGCTTTCTTT. Translating gives CASSLVPAGGYTEAFF.

This chain links TRBV3-1 (or the pseudogene TRBV3-2) with TRBJ1-6, with 8 bases that match TRBD1. V lost 4 bases, J lost 9 bases, and 8 bases stayed unmatched. Per the germline V gene, CDR1 is LGHDT and CDR2 is YNNKEL (reference sequence). CDR3 size: 15 residues. The CDR3 region has the DNA TGTGCCAGCAGCCGATCCGACAGGGGTGGTTCACCCCTCCACTTT. Translating it yields CASSRSDRGGSPLHF.

The gene calls are TRBV5-5 and TRBJ2-1; 8 bases match TRBD1. Germline CDR1 SGHKS, CDR2 YYEKEE (reference sequence). The V and J ends lost 2 bases and 6 bases, in that order; junction bases with no gene match: 13. CDR3 size: 17 residues. DNA of the CDR3: TGTGCCAGCAGCTTCCGGTATGGGGACAGGATTTTCAATGAGCAGTTCTTC. It codes for CASSFRYGDRIFNEQFF. The full variable domain, in which reference TRBV5-5 and TRBJ2-1 provide the parts outside the CDR3, is DAGVTQSPTHLIKTRGQQVTLRCSPISGHKSVSWYQQVLGQGPQFIFQYYEKEERGRGNFPDRFSARQFPNYSSELNVNALLLGDSALYLCASSFRYGDRIFNEQFFGPGTRLTVL.

CDR3 sequence (DNA): TGTGCCAGCAGCCAAGAAAGTTCCCGTGGAGACATTCAGTACTTC. Its protein is CASSQESSRGDIQYF. J is TRBJ2-4 and V is TRBV4-2; no clear D gene. The length of the CDR3 is 15 residues. V gave up 0 bases and J gave up 8 bases, with 14 bases separating them. CDR1 is LGHNA, CDR2 YNFKEQ, per germline.

Concerning this clone itself: A clone one base away is much larger, so this may be a read error. The rearrangement links TRBV11-3 to TRBJ1-1, with no clear D. This CDR3 has 13 amino acids. Deletions cut 3 bases from V and 1 base from J, with 6 bases between. Germline lookup yields CDR1 SGHNT and CDR2 YENEEA. Written as DNA, the CDR3 is TGTGCCAGCAGCTTTAGACAGAACACTGAAGCTTTCTTT. It encodes CASSFRQNTEAFF.

The chain is built from TRBV12-5 and TRBJ1-4; 8 nucleotides match TRBD1. The germline gives CDR1 LGHNT, CDR2 FRNRAP. Losses at the gene ends were 4 bases for V and 8 bases for J; bases not matched to a gene: 6. The CDR3 length is 14 residues. In DNA form, the CDR3 reads TGTGCTAGTGGTTCCGGACAGGGTGACGAAAAACTGTTTTTT. Protein product: CASGSGQGDEKLFF.

This rearrangement joins TRBV12-5 to TRBJ2-6, with D uncertain. Germline values: CDR1 LGHNT, CDR2 FRNRAP. Trimming took 3 bases from V and 14 from J, leaving 20 bases between them. This CDR3 has 15 amino acids. CDR3 protein: CASGFSASRHPLLTF. The CDR3 bases are TGTGCTAGTGGTTTCTCGGCTTCGAGGCATCCTCTCCTGACTTTC.

The genes are TRBV6-5 and TRBJ2-7; D is possibly TRBD1 (6 bases). From germline, CDR1 is MNHEY and CDR2 SVGAGI. Trimming shortened V by 6 bases and J by 6 bases, and 21 bases separated the two germline ends. The CDR3 has 15 amino acids. The CDR3 spells CASSRPQGAFLEQYF. For the CDR3, the DNA is TGTGCCAGCAGCCGCCCACAGGGTGCCTTCCTCGAGCAGTACTTC.